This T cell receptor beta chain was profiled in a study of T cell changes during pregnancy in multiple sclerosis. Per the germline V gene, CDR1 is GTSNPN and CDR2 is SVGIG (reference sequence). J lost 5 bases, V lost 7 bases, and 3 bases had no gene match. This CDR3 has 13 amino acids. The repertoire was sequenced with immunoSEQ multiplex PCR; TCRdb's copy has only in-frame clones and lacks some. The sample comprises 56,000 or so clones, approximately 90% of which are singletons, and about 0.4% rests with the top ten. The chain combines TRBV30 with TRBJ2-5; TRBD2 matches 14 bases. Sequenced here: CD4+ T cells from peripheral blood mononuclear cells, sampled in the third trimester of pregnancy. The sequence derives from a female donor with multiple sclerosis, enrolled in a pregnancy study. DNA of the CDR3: TGTGCCTTCAGACTAGCGGGAGGGGAGACCCAGTACTTC. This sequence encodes CAFRLAGGETQYF.